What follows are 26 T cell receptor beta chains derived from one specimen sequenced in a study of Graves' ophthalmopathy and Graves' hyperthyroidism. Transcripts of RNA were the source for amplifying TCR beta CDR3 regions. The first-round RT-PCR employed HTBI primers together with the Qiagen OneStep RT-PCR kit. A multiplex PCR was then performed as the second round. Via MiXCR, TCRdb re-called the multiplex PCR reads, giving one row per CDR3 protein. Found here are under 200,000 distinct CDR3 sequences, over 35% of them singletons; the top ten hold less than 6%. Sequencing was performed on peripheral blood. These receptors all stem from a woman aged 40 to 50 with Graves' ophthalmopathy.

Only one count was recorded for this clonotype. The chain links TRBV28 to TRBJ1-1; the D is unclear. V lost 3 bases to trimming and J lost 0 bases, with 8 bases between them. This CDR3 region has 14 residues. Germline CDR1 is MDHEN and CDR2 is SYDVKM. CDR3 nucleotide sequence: TGTGCCAGCAGTTTCCACATCATGAACACTGAAGCTTTCTTT. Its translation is CASSFHIMNTEAFF.

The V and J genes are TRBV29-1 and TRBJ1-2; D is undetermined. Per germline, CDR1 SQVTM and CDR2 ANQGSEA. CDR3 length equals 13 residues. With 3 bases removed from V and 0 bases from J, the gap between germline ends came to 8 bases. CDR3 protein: CSVEAPANYGYTF. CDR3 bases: TGCAGCGTTGAGGCTCCTGCTAACTATGGCTACACCTTC.

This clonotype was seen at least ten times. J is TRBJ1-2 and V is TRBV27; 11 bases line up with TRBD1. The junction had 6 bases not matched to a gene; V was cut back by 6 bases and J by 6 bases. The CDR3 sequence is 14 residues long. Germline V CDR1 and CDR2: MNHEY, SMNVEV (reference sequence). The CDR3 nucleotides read TGTGCCAGCAGCCTGGGACAGGGGGTGGATGGCTACACCTTC. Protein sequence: CASSLGQGVDGYTF.

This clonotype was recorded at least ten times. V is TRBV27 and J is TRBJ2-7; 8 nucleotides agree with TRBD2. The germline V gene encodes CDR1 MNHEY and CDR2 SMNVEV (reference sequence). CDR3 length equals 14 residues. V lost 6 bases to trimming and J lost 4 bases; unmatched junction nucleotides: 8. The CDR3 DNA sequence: TGTGCCAGCAGCCATAGCGGGATAAGGTACGAGCAGTACTTC. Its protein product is CASSHSGIRYEQYF.

The CDR3 DNA reads TGTGCCAGCAGCCCCCTCTGGCTGCAGTATTTT. It translates to CASSPLWLQYF. This chain joins TRBV11-2 and TRBJ2-3, with unresolved D. The CDR3 contains 11 residues. V lost 5 bases and J 11 bases, leaving 11 bases between the germline ends. Germline-derived CDR1 and CDR2 are SGHAT and FQNNGV.

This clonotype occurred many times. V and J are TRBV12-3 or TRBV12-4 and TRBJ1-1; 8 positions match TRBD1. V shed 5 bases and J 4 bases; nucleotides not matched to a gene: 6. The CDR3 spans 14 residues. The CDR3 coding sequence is TGTGCCAGCAGTCCAAGGACAGGGAGCACTGAAGCTTTCTTT. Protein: CASSPRTGSTEAFF.

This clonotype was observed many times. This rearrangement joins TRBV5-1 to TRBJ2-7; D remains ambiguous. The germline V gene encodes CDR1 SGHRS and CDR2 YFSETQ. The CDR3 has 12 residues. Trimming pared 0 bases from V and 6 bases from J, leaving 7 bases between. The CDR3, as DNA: TGCGCCAGCAGCTTGGGAAACACCGAGCAGTACTTC. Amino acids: CASSLGNTEQYF.

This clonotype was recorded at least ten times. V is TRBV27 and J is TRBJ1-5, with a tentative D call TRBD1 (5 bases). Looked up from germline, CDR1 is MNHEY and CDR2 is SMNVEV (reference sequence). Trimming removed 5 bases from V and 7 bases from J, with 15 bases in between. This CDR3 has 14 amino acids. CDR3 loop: CASSNNQGLQPQHF. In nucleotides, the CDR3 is TGTGCCAGCAGTAACAACCAGGGATTGCAGCCCCAGCATTTT.

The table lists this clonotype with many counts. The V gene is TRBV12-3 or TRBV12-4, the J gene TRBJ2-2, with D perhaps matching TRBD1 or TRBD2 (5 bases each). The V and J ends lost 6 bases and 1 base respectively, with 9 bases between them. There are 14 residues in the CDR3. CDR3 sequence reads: CASRGPKNTGELFF. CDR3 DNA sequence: TGTGCCAGCAGGGGACCAAAGAACACCGGGGAGCTGTTTTTT.

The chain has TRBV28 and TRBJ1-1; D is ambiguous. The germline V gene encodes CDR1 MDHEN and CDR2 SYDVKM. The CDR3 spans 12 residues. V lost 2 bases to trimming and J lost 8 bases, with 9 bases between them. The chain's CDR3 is CASSLVGFEAFF. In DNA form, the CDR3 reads TGTGCCAGCAGTTTAGTCGGGTTCGAAGCTTTCTTT.

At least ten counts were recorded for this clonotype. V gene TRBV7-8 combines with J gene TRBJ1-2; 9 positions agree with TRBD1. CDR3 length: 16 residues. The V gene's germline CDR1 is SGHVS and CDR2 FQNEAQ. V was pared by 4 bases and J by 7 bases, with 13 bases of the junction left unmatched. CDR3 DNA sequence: TGTGCCAGCAGCTCGGCACACTCCGGGACAGGGTCTGGCTACACCTTC. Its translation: CASSSAHSGTGSGYTF.

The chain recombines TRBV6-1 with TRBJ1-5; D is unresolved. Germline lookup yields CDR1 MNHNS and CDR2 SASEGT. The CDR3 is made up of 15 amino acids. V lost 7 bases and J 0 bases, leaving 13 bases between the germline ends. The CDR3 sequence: CASMGRITSNQPQHF. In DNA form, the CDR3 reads TGTGCCAGCATGGGAAGGATCACTAGCAATCAGCCCCAGCATTTT.

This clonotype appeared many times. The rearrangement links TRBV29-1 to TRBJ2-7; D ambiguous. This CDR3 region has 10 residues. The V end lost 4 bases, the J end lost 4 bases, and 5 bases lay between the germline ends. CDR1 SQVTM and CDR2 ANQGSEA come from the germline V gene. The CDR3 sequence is CSVAEYEQYF. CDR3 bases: TGCAGCGTTGCCGAATACGAGCAGTACTTC.

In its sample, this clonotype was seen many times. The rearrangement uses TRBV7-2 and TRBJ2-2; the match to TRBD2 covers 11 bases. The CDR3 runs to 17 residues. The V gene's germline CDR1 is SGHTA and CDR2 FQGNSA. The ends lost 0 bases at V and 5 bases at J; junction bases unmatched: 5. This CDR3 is CASSLAPTSGRTGELFF. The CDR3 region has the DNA TGTGCCAGCAGCTTAGCCCCTACTAGCGGGAGAACCGGGGAGCTGTTTTTT.

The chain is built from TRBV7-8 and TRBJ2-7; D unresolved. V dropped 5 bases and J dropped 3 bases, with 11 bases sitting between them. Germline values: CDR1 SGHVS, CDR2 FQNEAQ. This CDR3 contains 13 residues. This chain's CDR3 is CASSLDIGYEQYF. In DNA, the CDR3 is TGTGCCAGCAGCCTCGACATTGGCTACGAGCAGTACTTC.

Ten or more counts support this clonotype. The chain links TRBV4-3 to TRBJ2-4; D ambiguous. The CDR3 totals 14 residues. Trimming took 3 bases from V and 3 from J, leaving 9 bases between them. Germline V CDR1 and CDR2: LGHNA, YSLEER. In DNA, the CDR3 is TGCGCCAGCAGCCATGATAACAACAAAAACATTCAGTACTTC. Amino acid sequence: CASSHDNNKNIQYF.

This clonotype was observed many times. The CDR3: CASSRGQGAGGYTF. The CDR3 DNA follows: TGTGCCAGCAGCCGTGGACAGGGGGCAGGTGGCTACACCTTC. V and J are TRBV6-5 and TRBJ1-2; 11 bases align to TRBD1. This CDR3 has 14 residues. Germline trimming cut 6 bases from V and 7 bases from J; bases unmatched to any gene: 7. The V gene's germline CDR1 is MNHEY and CDR2 SVGAGI.

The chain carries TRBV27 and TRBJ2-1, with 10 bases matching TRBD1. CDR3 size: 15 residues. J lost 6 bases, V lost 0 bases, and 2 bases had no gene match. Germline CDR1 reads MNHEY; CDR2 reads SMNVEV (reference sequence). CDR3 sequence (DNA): TGTGCCAGCAGTTTATCCGGGACAGGGGCCAATGAGCAGTTCTTC. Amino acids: CASSLSGTGANEQFF.

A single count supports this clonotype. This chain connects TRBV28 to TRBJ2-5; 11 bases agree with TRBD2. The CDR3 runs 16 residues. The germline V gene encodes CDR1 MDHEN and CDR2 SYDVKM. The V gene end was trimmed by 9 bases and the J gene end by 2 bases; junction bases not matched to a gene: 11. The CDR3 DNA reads TGTGCCAGTATTTCTGGGGCTAGCGGGGGGCAAGAGACCCAGTACTTC. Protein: CASISGASGGQETQYF.

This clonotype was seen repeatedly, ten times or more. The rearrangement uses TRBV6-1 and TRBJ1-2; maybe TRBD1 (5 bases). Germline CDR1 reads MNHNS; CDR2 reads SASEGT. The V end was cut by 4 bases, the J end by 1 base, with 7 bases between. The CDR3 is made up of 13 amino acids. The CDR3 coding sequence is TGTGCCAGCAGTGCGGGGGTTAACTATGGCTACACCTTC. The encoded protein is CASSAGVNYGYTF.

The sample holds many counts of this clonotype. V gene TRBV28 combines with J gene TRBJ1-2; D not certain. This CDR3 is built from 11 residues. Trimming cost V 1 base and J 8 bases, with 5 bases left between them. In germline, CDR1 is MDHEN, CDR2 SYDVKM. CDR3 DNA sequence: TGTGCCAGCAGTTTATTTTACGGCTACACCTTC. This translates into CASSLFYGYTF.

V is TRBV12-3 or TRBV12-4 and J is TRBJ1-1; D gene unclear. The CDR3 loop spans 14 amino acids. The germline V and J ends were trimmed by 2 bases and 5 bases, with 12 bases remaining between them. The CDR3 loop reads CASSLLVGRTEAFF. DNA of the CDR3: TGTGCCAGCAGTTTACTCGTAGGGAGGACTGAAGCTTTCTTT.

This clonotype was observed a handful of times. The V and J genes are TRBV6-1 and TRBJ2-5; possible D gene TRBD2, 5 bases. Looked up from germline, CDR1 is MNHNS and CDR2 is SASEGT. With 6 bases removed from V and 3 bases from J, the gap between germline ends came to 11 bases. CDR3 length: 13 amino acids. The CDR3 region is CASRFSGKETQYF. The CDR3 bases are TGTGCCAGCAGATTTTCGGGGAAAGAGACCCAGTACTTC.

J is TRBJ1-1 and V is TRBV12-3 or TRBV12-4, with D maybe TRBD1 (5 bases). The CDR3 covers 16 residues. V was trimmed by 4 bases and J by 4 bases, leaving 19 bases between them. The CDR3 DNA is TGTGCCAGCAGTTCATCCGGGGCCCGTGATGGCACTGAAGCTTTCTTT. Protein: CASSSSGARDGTEAFF.

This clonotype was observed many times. This CDR3 reads CASSSGDLLGYEQYF. DNA for the CDR3: TGTGCCAGCAGCTCCGGGGACCTCCTTGGCTACGAGCAGTACTTC. The chain has TRBV28 and TRBJ2-7; the D call may be TRBD1 or TRBD2 (5 bases each). The CDR3 loop spans 15 amino acids. Trimming left V 6 bases short and J 3 bases short, with 18 bases between. CDR1 MDHEN and CDR2 SYDVKM come from the germline V gene.

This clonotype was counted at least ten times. Here the CDR3 reads CASSHADGTEAFF. CDR3 nucleotide sequence: TGCGCCAGCAGCCACGCTGACGGCACTGAAGCTTTCTTT. This chain joins TRBV5-1 and TRBJ1-1, with D uncertain. Deletions cut 4 bases from V and 4 bases from J, with 11 bases between. The CDR3 consists of 13 residues. The germline gives CDR1 SGHRS, CDR2 YFSETQ.